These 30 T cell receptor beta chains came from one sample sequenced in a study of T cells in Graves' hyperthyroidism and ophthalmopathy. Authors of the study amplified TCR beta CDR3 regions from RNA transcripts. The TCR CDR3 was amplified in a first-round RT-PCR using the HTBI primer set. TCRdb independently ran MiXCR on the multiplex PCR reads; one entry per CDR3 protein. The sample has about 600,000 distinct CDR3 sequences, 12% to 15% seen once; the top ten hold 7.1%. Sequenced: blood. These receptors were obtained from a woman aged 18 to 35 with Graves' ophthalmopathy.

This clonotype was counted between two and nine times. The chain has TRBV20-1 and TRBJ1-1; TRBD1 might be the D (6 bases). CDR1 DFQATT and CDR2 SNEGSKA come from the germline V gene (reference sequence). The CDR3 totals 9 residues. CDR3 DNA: TGCAGAACAGGGTTGAGAACTTTCTTT. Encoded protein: CRTGLRTFF.

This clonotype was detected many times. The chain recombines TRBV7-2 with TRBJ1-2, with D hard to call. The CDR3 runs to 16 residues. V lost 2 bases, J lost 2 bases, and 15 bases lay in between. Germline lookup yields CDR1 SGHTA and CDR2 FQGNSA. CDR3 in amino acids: CASSLYPGRMNYGYTF. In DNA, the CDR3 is TGTGCCAGCAGCTTATACCCAGGACGGATGAACTATGGCTACACCTTC.

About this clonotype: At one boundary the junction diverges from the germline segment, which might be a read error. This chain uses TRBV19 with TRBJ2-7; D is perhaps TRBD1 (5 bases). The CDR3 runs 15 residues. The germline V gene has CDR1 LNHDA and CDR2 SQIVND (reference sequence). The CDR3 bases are TGTCCCAGTAGTCTCCAAGGGGTCCCCGCTTACGAGCAGTACTTC. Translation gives CPSSLQGVPAYEQYF.

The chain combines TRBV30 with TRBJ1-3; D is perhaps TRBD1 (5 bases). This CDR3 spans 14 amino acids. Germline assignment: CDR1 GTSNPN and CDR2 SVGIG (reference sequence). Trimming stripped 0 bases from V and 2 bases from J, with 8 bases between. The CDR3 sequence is CAWSVGATGNTIYF. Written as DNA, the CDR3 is TGTGCCTGGAGTGTTGGGGCTACTGGAAACACCATATATTTT.

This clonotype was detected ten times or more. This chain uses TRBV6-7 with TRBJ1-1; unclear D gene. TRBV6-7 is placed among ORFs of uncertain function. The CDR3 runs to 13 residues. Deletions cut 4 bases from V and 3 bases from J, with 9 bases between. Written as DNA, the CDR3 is TGTGCCAGCAGTTTTCAAGACTACACTGAAGCTTTCTTT. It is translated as CASSFQDYTEAFF.

In nucleotides, the CDR3 is TGTGCCAGCAGCCCAGGAATACAGGGATTGCAGCCCCAGCATTTT. Encoded protein: CASSPGIQGLQPQHF. J is TRBJ1-5 and V is TRBV7-9; D is perhaps TRBD1 (6 bases). The CDR3 runs to 15 residues. V lost 5 bases and J lost 7, with 18 bases in between. Germline V gene sequence: CDR1 SEHNR, CDR2 FQNEAQ (reference sequence).

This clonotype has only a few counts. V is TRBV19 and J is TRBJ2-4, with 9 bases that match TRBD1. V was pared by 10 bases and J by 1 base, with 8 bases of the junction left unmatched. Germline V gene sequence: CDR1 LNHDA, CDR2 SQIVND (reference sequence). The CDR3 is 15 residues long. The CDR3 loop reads CATNRGQGAKNIQYF. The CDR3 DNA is TGTGCCACCAACCGAGGACAGGGGGCCAAAAACATTCAGTACTTC.

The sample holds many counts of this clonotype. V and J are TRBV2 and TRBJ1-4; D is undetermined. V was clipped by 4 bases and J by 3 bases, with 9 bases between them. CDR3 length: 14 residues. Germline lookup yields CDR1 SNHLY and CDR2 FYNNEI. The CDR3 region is CASSVDTANEKLFF. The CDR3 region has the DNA TGTGCCAGCAGTGTGGATACCGCTAATGAAAAACTGTTTTTT.

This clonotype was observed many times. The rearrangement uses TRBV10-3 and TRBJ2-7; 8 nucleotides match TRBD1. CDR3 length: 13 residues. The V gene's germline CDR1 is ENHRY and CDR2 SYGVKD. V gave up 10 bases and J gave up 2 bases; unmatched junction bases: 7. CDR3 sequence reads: CATTGGQAYEQYF. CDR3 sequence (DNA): TGTGCCACTACAGGGGGGCAAGCCTACGAGCAGTACTTC.

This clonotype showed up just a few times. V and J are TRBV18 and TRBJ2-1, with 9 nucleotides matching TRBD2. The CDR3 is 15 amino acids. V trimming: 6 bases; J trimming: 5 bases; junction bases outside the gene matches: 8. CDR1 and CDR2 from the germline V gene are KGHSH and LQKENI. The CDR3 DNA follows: TGTGCCAGCTCCCGGGGGACTAGCTTGAACAATGAGCAGTTCTTC. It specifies CASSRGTSLNNEQFF.

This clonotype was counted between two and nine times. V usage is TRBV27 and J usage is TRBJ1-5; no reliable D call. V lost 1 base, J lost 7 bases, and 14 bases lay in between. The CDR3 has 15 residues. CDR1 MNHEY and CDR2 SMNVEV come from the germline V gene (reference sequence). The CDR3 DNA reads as TGTGCCAGCAGTTTATACGGCGGGGAGGGACAGCCCCAGCATTTT. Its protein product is CASSLYGGEGQPQHF.

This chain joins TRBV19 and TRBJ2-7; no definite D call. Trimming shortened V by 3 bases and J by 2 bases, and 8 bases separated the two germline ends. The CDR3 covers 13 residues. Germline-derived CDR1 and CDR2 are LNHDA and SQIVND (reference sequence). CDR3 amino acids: CASSIHSTYEQYF. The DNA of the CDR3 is TGTGCCAGTAGTATTCACAGCACCTACGAGCAGTACTTC.

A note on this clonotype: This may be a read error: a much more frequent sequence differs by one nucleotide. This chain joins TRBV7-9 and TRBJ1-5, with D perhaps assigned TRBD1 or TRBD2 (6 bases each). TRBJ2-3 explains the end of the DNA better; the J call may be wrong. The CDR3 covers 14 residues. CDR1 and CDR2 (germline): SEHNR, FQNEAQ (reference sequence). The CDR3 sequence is CASSPGGGNQPQYF. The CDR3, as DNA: TGTGCCAGCAGCCCCGGGGGCGGGAATCAGCCCCAGTATTTT.

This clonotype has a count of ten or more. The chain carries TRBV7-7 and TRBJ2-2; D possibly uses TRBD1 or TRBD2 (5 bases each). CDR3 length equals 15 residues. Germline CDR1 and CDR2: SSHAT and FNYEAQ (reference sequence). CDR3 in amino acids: CASAPGTVNTGELFF. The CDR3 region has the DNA TGTGCTAGCGCTCCCGGGACGGTGAACACCGGGGAGCTGTTTTTT.

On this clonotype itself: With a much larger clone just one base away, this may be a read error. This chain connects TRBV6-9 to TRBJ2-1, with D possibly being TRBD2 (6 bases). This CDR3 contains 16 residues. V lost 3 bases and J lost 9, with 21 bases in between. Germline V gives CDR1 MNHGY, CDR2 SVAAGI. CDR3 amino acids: CASSYDFRGGGSEQFF. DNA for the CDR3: TGTGCCAGCAGTTACGACTTCCGCGGTGGAGGGAGTGAGCAGTTCTTC.

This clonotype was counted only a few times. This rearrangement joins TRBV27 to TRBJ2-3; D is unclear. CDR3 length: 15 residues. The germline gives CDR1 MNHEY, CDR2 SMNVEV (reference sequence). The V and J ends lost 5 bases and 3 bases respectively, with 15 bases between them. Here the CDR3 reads CASSRRLPATDTQYF. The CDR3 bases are TGTGCCAGCAGTCGTCGTCTTCCGGCGACAGATACGCAGTATTTT.

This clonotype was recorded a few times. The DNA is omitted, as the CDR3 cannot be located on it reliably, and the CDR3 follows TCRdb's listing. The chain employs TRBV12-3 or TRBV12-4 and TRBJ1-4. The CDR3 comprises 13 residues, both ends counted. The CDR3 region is CASSSSNLEKLFF.

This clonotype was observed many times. The chain's CDR3 is CSARDWTGLNTEAFF. DNA of the CDR3: TGCAGTGCTAGAGATTGGACAGGTTTGAACACTGAAGCTTTCTTT. V gene TRBV20-1 combines with J gene TRBJ1-1; 7 nucleotides match TRBD1. This CDR3 comprises 15 residues. Germline assignment: CDR1 DFQATT and CDR2 SNEGSKA (reference sequence). V trimming: 0 bases; J trimming: 0 bases; junction bases outside the gene matches: 4.

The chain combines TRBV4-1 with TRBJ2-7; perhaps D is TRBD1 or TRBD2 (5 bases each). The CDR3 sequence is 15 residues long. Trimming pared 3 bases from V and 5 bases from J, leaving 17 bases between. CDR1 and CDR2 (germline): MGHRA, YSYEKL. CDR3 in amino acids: CASSHAPGPQDEQYF. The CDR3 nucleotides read TGCGCCAGCAGCCATGCTCCGGGACCCCAAGACGAGCAGTACTTC.

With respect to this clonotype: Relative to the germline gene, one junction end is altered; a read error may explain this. CDR3 in DNA: TGTGCCAGCAGCTTAGAAGGCCTAGCGGCCAATGAGCAGCTCTTC. This gives the protein CASSLEGLAANEQLF. The chain links TRBV11-2 to TRBJ2-1; 7 bases line up with TRBD2. This CDR3 is built from 15 residues. The V gene's germline CDR1 is SGHAT and CDR2 FQNNGV.

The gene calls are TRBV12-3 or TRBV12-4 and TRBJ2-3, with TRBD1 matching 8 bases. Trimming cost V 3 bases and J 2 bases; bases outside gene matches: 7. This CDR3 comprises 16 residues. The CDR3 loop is CASSFGTGPSTDTQYF. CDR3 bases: TGTGCCAGCAGTTTCGGGACAGGACCCTCCACAGATACGCAGTATTTT.

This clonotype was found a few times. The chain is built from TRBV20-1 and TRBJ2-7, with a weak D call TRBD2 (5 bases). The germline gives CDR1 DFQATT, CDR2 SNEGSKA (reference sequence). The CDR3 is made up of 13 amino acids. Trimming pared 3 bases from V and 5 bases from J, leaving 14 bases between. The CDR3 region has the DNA TGCAGTGCTAGTTATGTCGCGGAGGACGAGCAGTACTTC. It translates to CSASYVAEDEQYF.

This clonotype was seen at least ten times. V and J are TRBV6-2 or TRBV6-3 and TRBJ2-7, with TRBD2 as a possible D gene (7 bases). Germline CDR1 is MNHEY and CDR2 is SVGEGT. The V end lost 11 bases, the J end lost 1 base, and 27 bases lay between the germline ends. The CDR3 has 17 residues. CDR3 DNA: TGTGCCTCCAGACCAACCACAGGGACTACTCGATCCTACGAGCAGTACTTC. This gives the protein CASRPTTGTTRSYEQYF.

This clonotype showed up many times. CDR3 sequence reads: CASTGGLYNEQFF. CDR3 bases: TGTGCCAGCACGGGAGGACTCTACAATGAGCAGTTCTTC. The V call is TRBV27, the J call TRBJ2-1; 7 bases align to TRBD2. The CDR3 has 13 residues. Germline V gene sequence: CDR1 MNHEY, CDR2 SMNVEV (reference sequence). V was clipped by 7 bases and J by 3 bases; unmatched bases: 3.

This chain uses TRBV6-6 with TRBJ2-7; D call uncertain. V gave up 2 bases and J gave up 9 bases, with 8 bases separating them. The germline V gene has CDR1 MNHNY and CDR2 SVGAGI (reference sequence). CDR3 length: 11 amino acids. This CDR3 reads CASSYDATQYF. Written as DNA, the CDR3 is TGTGCCAGCAGTTACGACGCAACGCAGTACTTC.

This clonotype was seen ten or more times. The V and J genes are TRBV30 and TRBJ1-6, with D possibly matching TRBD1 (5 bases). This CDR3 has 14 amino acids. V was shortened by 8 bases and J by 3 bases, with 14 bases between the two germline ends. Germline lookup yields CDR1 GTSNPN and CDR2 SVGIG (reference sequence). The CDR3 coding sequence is TGTGCCATCCGGGACTGGGGCTATAATTCACCCCTCCACTTT. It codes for CAIRDWGYNSPLHF.

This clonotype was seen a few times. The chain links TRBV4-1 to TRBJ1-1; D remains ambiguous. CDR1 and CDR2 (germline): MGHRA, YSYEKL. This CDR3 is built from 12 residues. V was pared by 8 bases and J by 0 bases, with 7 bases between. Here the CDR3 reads CASVALNTEAFF. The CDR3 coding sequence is TGCGCCAGCGTGGCTTTGAACACTGAAGCTTTCTTT.

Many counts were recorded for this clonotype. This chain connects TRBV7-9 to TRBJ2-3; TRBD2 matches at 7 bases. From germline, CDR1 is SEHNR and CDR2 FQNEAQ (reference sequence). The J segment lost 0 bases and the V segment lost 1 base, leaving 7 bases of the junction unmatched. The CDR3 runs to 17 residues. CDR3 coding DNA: TGTGCCAGCAGCTTAGTGGCTAGCGGAACTAGCACAGATACGCAGTATTTT. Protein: CASSLVASGTSTDTQYF.

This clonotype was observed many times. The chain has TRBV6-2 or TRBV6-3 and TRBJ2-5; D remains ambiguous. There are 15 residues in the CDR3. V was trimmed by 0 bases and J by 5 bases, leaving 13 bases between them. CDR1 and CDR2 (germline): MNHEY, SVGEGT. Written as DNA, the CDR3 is TGTGCCAGCAGTTACTCTGGGCTGGTAAGGGAGACCCAGTACTTC. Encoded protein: CASSYSGLVRETQYF.

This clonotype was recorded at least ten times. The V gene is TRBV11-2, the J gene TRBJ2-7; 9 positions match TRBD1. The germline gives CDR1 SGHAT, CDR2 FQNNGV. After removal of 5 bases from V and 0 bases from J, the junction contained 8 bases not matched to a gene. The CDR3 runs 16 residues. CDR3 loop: CASSTLQGAGSYEQYF. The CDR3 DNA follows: TGTGCCAGCAGCACCCTACAGGGGGCAGGCTCCTACGAGCAGTACTTC. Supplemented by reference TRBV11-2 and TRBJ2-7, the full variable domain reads EAGVAQSPRYKIIEKRQSVAFWCNPISGHATLYWYQQILGQGPKLLIQFQNNGVVDDSQLPKDRFSAERLKGVDSTLKIQPAKLEDSAVYLCASSTLQGAGSYEQYFGPGTRLTVT.